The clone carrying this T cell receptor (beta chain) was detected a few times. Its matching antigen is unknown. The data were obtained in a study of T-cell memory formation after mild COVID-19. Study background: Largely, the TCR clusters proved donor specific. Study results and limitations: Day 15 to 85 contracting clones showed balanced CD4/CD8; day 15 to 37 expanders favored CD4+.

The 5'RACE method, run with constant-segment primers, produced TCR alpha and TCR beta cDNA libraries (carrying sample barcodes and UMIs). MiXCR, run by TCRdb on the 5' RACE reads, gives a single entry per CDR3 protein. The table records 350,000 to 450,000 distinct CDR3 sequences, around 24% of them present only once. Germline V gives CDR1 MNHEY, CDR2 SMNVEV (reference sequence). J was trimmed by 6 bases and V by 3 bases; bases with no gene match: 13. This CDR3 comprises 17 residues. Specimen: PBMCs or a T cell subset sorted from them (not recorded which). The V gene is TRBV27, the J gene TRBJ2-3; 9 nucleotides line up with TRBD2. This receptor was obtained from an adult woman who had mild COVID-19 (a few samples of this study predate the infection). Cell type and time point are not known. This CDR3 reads CASSLRGLAGFTDTQYF. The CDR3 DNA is TGTGCCAGCAGTTTGAGGGGCCTAGCGGGATTTACGGATACGCAGTATTTT.